The source of this T cell receptor beta chain is a study of monozygotic twins with inflammatory bowel disease. Broader study findings: On the inverse Simpson index, IBD patients scored lower for TCRbeta diversity than healthy co-twins.

The template switching step added UMIs that contained a 6-nucleotide sample barcode. With the 5' RACE reads reprocessed, TCRdb shows one record per CDR3 protein and no DNA. This sample's table has some 400,000 distinct CDR3 sequences. In the case of this clonotype: Its antigen is currently unknown.

The V gene's germline CDR1 is MDHEN and CDR2 SYDVKM. This CDR3 comprises 18 residues. The genes are TRBV28 and TRBJ2-2; the TRBD1 assignment by TCRdb is unverifiable without DNA. This TCR came from a human donor with ulcerative colitis or Crohn's disease, or a healthy co-twin of an affected twin (not recorded which). What was sequenced was blood. This CDR3 is CASSPHRAGITNTGELFF.